Listed below are T cell receptor beta chains from one sample, sequenced in a study of OX40 agonist ivuxolimab in advanced cancers. Method: immunoSEQ multiplex PCR; TCRdb's copy keeps in-frame clones and lacks some. The sample has 70,000 to 95,000 clones, 85% to 95% seen once. Specimen: CD4+ or CD8+ T cells sorted from blood, collected in a trial of the OX40 agonist ivuxolimab. Receptors were obtained from an adult with an advanced solid tumor such as melanoma, head and neck, liver or kidney cancer. The CDR3 runs from the conserved cysteine through the conserved F or W. The order of the fields is CDR3 protein, CDR3 DNA, J gene, V gene, D gene, clone size. The D gene is left open where the match is weak. Size is stated for part of the rows, as once, few or many counts, or as a class when the clone is expanded.

CDR3 protein: CASSSRDRLNSPLHF
CDR3 DNA: TGTGCCAGCAGTTCCCGAGACAGACTTAATTCACCCCTCCACTTT
J gene: TRBJ1-6
V gene: TRBV6-6
D gene: NA
clone size: NA

CDR3 protein: CASSPTGLDYGYTF
CDR3 DNA: TGCGCCAGCAGCCCGACAGGGTTGGACTATGGCTACACCTTC
J gene: TRBJ1-2
V gene: TRBV4-3
D gene: TRBD1
clone size: NA

CDR3 protein: CASKESLAGDYEQYF
CDR3 DNA: TGTGCCAGCAAGGAGTCTCTAGCGGGGGACTACGAGCAGTACTTC
J gene: TRBJ2-7
V gene: TRBV28
D gene: TRBD2
clone size: NA

CDR3 protein: CASSVEDRGLYEQYF
CDR3 DNA: TGTGCCAGCAGCGTAGAGGACAGGGGACTATACGAGCAGTACTTC
J gene: TRBJ2-7
V gene: TRBV9
D gene: TRBD1
clone size: NA

CDR3 protein: CASSYSPDTGEAFF
CDR3 DNA: TGTGCCAGCAGTTACTCCCCGGACACGGGTGAAGCTTTCTTT
J gene: TRBJ1-1
V gene: TRBV6-5
D gene: NA
clone size: NA

CDR3 protein: CASSIGTSGGNEQFF
CDR3 DNA: TGTGCCAGTAGTATCGGGACTAGCGGGGGCAATGAGCAGTTCTTC
J gene: TRBJ2-1
V gene: TRBV19
D gene: TRBD2
clone size: NA

CDR3 protein: CASSATPGAGGYTF
CDR3 DNA: TGTGCCAGCAGCGCTACCCCAGGGGCAGGAGGCTACACCTTC
J gene: TRBJ1-2
V gene: TRBV7-9
D gene: NA
clone size: few

CDR3 protein: CASSQDSGAANTGELFF
CDR3 DNA: TGCGCCAGCAGCCAAGATTCGGGGGCAGCGAACACCGGGGAGCTGTTTTTT
J gene: TRBJ2-2
V gene: TRBV4-3
D gene: NA
clone size: NA

CDR3 protein: CASSGTLYNEQFF
CDR3 DNA: TGTGCCAGCAGCGGGACTTTGTACAATGAGCAGTTCTTC
J gene: TRBJ2-1
V gene: TRBV7-2
D gene: NA
clone size: NA

CDR3 protein: CASSRLPRAGENNEQFF
CDR3 DNA: TGTGCCAGCAGCCGACTCCCCAGAGCGGGAGAGAACAATGAGCAGTTCTTC
J gene: TRBJ2-1
V gene: TRBV7-9
D gene: TRBD2
clone size: once

CDR3 protein: CASSLGSIEKLFF
CDR3 DNA: TGTGCCAGCAGCTTAGGCAGTATAGAAAAACTGTTTTTT
J gene: TRBJ1-4
V gene: TRBV5-6
D gene: NA
clone size: NA

CDR3 protein: CASSPYKSSGNTIYF
CDR3 DNA: TGTGCCAGCAGCCCATATAAGAGCTCTGGAAACACCATATATTTT
J gene: TRBJ1-3
V gene: TRBV9
D gene: NA
clone size: many

CDR3 protein: CASSRTAGANYGYTF
CDR3 DNA: TGTGCCAGTAGTAGGACGGCAGGAGCTAACTATGGCTACACCTTC
J gene: TRBJ1-2
V gene: TRBV19
D gene: NA
clone size: NA

CDR3 protein: CASRKYDLTGNTIYF
CDR3 DNA: TGTGCCAGTCGGAAGTACGACCTGACTGGAAACACCATATATTTT
J gene: TRBJ1-3
V gene: TRBV19
D gene: NA
clone size: NA

CDR3 protein: CASGLGGSYEQYF
CDR3 DNA: TGTGCTAGTGGTTTGGGGGGTTCCTACGAGCAGTACTTC
J gene: TRBJ2-7
V gene: TRBV12-5
D gene: NA
clone size: once

CDR3 protein: CASSFGLAGVSASYNEQFF
CDR3 DNA: TGTGCCAGCAGTTTTGGACTAGCGGGAGTATCCGCCTCCTACAATGAGCAGTTCTTC
J gene: TRBJ2-1
V gene: TRBV27
D gene: TRBD2
clone size: NA

CDR3 protein: CASSGSTGTPGQPQHF
CDR3 DNA: TGTGCCAGCAGCGGTTCTACCGGGACTCCAGGTCAGCCCCAGCATTTT
J gene: TRBJ1-5
V gene: TRBV7-2
D gene: NA
clone size: NA

CDR3 protein: CASSSPTGAAYEQYF
CDR3 DNA: TGTGCCAGCAGCTCCCCGACAGGGGCAGCCTACGAGCAGTACTTC
J gene: TRBJ2-7
V gene: TRBV7-9
D gene: TRBD1
clone size: NA

CDR3 protein: CASSQGPGEGDGYTF
CDR3 DNA: TGCGCCAGCAGCCAGGGTCCAGGGGAGGGAGACGGCTACACCTTC
J gene: TRBJ1-2
V gene: TRBV4-1
D gene: NA
clone size: NA

CDR3 protein: CASSVAVGPHTGELFF
CDR3 DNA: TGTGCCAGCAGCGTAGCCGTGGGCCCGCACACCGGGGAGCTGTTTTTT
J gene: TRBJ2-2
V gene: TRBV9
D gene: NA
clone size: NA

CDR3 protein: CASSVGGLGTDTQYF
CDR3 DNA: TGTGCCAGCAGCGTCGGAGGACTAGGCACAGATACGCAGTATTTT
J gene: TRBJ2-3
V gene: TRBV9
D gene: TRBD2
clone size: NA

CDR3 protein: CASSPGQGAYEQYF
CDR3 DNA: TGTGCCAGCAGCCCCGGACAGGGGGCTTACGAGCAGTACTTC
J gene: TRBJ2-7
V gene: TRBV5-4
D gene: TRBD1
clone size: NA

CDR3 protein: CASTKLAADVSYEQYF
CDR3 DNA: TGTGCCAGCACCAAGTTAGCGGCAGACGTGTCCTACGAGCAGTACTTC
J gene: TRBJ2-7
V gene: TRBV6-4
D gene: NA
clone size: NA

CDR3 protein: CASSLGTSGNEQYF
CDR3 DNA: TGTGCCAGCAGCCTCGGGACTAGCGGAAACGAGCAGTACTTC
J gene: TRBJ2-7
V gene: TRBV14
D gene: TRBD2
clone size: NA

CDR3 protein: CASSLNRNRGEETQYF
CDR3 DNA: TGTGCCAGCAGTTTAAATAGAAACAGGGGAGAAGAGACCCAGTACTTC
J gene: TRBJ2-5
V gene: TRBV28
D gene: TRBD1
clone size: NA

CDR3 protein: CASSVTGANSPLHF
CDR3 DNA: TGTGCCAGCAGTGTGACAGGAGCAAATTCACCCCTCCACTTT
J gene: TRBJ1-6
V gene: TRBV6-1
D gene: NA
clone size: NA

CDR3 protein: CASSQATTAYEQYF
CDR3 DNA: TGCGCCAGCAGCCAGGCCACCACGGCCTACGAGCAGTACTTC
J gene: TRBJ2-7
V gene: TRBV4-3
D gene: NA
clone size: NA

CDR3 protein: CASSRRGRLNTGELFF
CDR3 DNA: TGTGCCAGCAGTCGCAGGGGTAGATTAAACACCGGGGAGCTGTTTTTT
J gene: TRBJ2-2
V gene: TRBV27
D gene: NA
clone size: NA

CDR3 protein: CASSFVGSGGTEAFF
CDR3 DNA: TGTGCCAGCAGCTTCGTAGGTTCGGGGGGCACTGAAGCTTTCTTT
J gene: TRBJ1-1
V gene: TRBV5-4
D gene: NA
clone size: NA

CDR3 protein: CASTLWEGDTEAFF
CDR3 DNA: TGTGCCAGCACCCTGTGGGAGGGGGACACTGAAGCTTTCTTT
J gene: TRBJ1-1
V gene: TRBV5-4
D gene: NA
clone size: NA

CDR3 protein: CASSQDSGGAAYGYTF
CDR3 DNA: TGCGCCAGCAGCCAAGATTCAGGGGGCGCCGCCTATGGCTACACCTTC
J gene: TRBJ1-2
V gene: TRBV4-3
D gene: TRBD1
clone size: once

CDR3 protein: CASSKTPPGCGELFF
CDR3 DNA: TGTGCCAGCAGCAAGACCCCCCCAGGCTGCGGGGAGCTGTTTTTT
J gene: TRBJ2-2
V gene: TRBV21-1
D gene: NA
clone size: NA

CDR3 protein: CASSPGTGSQYYEQYF
CDR3 DNA: TGTGCCAGCAGCCCAGGGACAGGTAGTCAATACTACGAGCAGTACTTC
J gene: TRBJ2-7
V gene: TRBV9
D gene: TRBD1
clone size: NA

CDR3 protein: CASSFQTGAYEQYF
CDR3 DNA: TGTGCCAGCAGCTTCCAGACAGGAGCCTACGAGCAGTACTTC
J gene: TRBJ2-7
V gene: TRBV11-1
D gene: NA
clone size: NA

CDR3 protein: CASSSGNNEKLFF
CDR3 DNA: TGTGCCAGCAGTTCCGGGAATAACGAAAAACTGTTTTTT
J gene: TRBJ1-4
V gene: TRBV6-5
D gene: NA
clone size: NA

CDR3 protein: CASSFGREGGYTF
CDR3 DNA: TGTGCCAGCAGTTTTGGCAGGGAGGGTGGCTACACCTTC
J gene: TRBJ1-2
V gene: TRBV27
D gene: NA
clone size: NA

CDR3 protein: CASSDYTGYEQYF
CDR3 DNA: TGTGCCAGCAGTGATTACACAGGCTACGAGCAGTACTTC
J gene: TRBJ2-7
V gene: TRBV6-1
D gene: NA
clone size: NA

CDR3 protein: CASSYSGRAQEQFF
CDR3 DNA: TGTGCCAGCAGTTACTCGGGGAGAGCCCAGGAGCAGTTCTTC
J gene: TRBJ2-1
V gene: TRBV6-5
D gene: NA
clone size: NA

CDR3 protein: CASSRSNNEQFF
CDR3 DNA: TGTGCCAGCAGTCGCAGTAACAATGAGCAGTTCTTC
J gene: TRBJ2-1
V gene: TRBV2
D gene: NA
clone size: NA

CDR3 protein: CASSYGQGALSPLHF
CDR3 DNA: TGTGCCAGCAGTTACGGGCAGGGGGCGCTTTCACCCCTCCACTTT
J gene: TRBJ1-6
V gene: TRBV6-5
D gene: TRBD1
clone size: NA

CDR3 protein: CASSLAAASSSYNEQFF
CDR3 DNA: TGTGCCAGCAGCTTAGCGGCGGCCTCAAGCTCCTACAATGAGCAGTTCTTC
J gene: TRBJ2-1
V gene: TRBV7-9
D gene: NA
clone size: NA

CDR3 protein: CASSLDMAAIEAFF
CDR3 DNA: TGTGCCAGCAGCTTAGATATGGCGGCAATTGAAGCTTTCTTT
J gene: TRBJ1-1
V gene: TRBV11-2
D gene: NA
clone size: NA

CDR3 protein: CASSYWDLNTEAFF
CDR3 DNA: TGTGCCAGCAGTTACTGGGACCTGAACACTGAAGCTTTCTTT
J gene: TRBJ1-1
V gene: TRBV7-2
D gene: NA
clone size: NA

CDR3 protein: CASSVDDTGELFF
CDR3 DNA: TGTGCCAGCAGCGTAGATGACACCGGGGAGCTGTTTTTT
J gene: TRBJ2-2
V gene: TRBV9
D gene: NA
clone size: NA

CDR3 protein: CASSYPGQKYAEAFF
CDR3 DNA: TGTGCCAGCAGTTACCCTGGACAGAAGTACGCTGAAGCTTTCTTT
J gene: TRBJ1-1
V gene: TRBV6-5
D gene: NA
clone size: NA

CDR3 protein: CASPAGSARGYTF
CDR3 DNA: TGTGCCAGCCCCGCAGGATCGGCGCGGGGCTACACCTTC
J gene: TRBJ1-2
V gene: TRBV6-1
D gene: NA
clone size: NA

CDR3 protein: CSERGTGPDEQFF
CDR3 DNA: TGCAGCGAGAGGGGGACAGGGCCGGATGAGCAGTTCTTC
J gene: TRBJ2-1
V gene: TRBV29-1
D gene: TRBD1
clone size: NA

CDR3 protein: CASSWPGFTDTQYF
CDR3 DNA: TGTGCCAGCAGCTGGCCTGGGTTCACAGATACGCAGTATTTT
J gene: TRBJ2-3
V gene: TRBV5-6
D gene: NA
clone size: NA